This T cell receptor beta chain was recorded in a study of beta chain features in type 1 diabetes. The authors reverse transcribed all of the isolated RNA, so sequencing captured expressed TCRB transcripts. Approximately 3.9 million reads per sample were averaged for naive, central memory and regulatory samples. The repertoire was sequenced with immunoSEQ multiplex PCR; TCRdb's copy has only in-frame clones and lacks some. The table has under 850,000 clones, about an eighth seen once. Study conclusions and caveats: Naive, central memory and regulatory TCRB repertoires appeared more similar among patients than healthy donors. Type 1 diabetes patients had TCRB CDR3s that were shorter (moderately but significantly so) in all four CD4+ subsets.

Notes on this clone: No antigen is known for it.

The germline V and J ends were trimmed by 2 bases and 8 bases, with 16 bases remaining between them. This CDR3 has 14 residues. Per germline, CDR1 SGDLS and CDR2 YYNGEE. The sequence came from a young man with type 1 diabetes. The sequencing input was naive CD4+ T cells from blood. The chain carries TRBV9 and TRBJ1-1; no definite D call. The CDR3 loop is CASSVEATRGEAFF. The CDR3 DNA follows: TGTGCCAGCAGCGTGGAGGCTACGCGGGGAGAAGCTTTCTTT.